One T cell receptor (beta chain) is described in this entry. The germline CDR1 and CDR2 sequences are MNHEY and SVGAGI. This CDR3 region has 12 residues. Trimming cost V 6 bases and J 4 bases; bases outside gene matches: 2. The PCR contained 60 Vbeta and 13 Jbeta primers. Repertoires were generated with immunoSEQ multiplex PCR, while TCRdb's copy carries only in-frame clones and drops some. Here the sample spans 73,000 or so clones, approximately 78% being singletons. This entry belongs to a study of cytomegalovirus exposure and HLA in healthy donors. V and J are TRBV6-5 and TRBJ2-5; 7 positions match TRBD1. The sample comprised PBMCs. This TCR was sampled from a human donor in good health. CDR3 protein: CASRYRGETQYF. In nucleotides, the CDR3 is TGTGCCAGCAGGTACAGGGGAGAGACCCAGTACTTC.